A selection of T cell receptor beta chains follows, all from one sample in a study of cytomegalovirus exposure and HLA in healthy donors. Libraries were prepared by immunoSEQ multiplex PCR; TCRdb keeps only in-frame clonotypes and omits some of them. The sample contains 130,000 to 150,000 clones, 73% of which appear only once. Sample: PBMCs. The receptors shown here come from a woman aged 40 to 50 in good health and CMV-seronegative. Both conserved end residues are trimmed from each CDR3. For some rows the clone size is stated as once, few or many, or as a class when expanded; others skip it.

clone size,J gene,CDR3 length,V gene,CDR3 protein
few,TRBJ1-6,12,TRBV5-6,ASSLKRVNSPLH
-,TRBJ2-5,10,TRBV6-5,ASSYSRETQY
-,TRBJ2-3,11,TRBV10-3,ATSSGATDTQY
-,TRBJ2-1,14,TRBV9,ASSVAPGGIYNEQF
-,TRBJ1-3,13,TRBV7-2,ASSLGTGTGNTIY
-,TRBJ1-3,10,TRBV29-1,SVTVSGNTIY
-,TRBJ2-1,12,TRBV5-4,ASSLDYSYNEQF
-,TRBJ2-7,14,TRBV4-1,ASSQDRGGGSYEQY
-,TRBJ1-2,13,TRBV5-4,ASSLGDSRLYGYT
few,TRBJ1-1,12,TRBV27,ASRPAGFGTEAF
-,TRBJ1-3,15,TRBV7-9,ASSGGDRLYSGNTIY
-,TRBJ2-2,10,TRBV7-2,ASSPPVGELF
-,TRBJ2-2,15,TRBV9,ASSDPRQGVNTGELF
-,TRBJ1-6,12,TRBV4-1,ASTPGLGNSPLH
-,TRBJ1-5,15,TRBV5-5,ASSLGLDSAGDQPQH
-,TRBJ2-7,13,TRBV6-5,ASSYSGVPSYEQY
-,TRBJ1-1,12,TRBV6-1,ASRGYRTGYEAF
few,TRBJ1-5,15,TRBV6-1,ASSERIGGALNQPQH
few,TRBJ1-4,13,TRBV6-5,ASSYWTGGIEKLF
-,-,13,TRBV5-6,ASSYGPGNTGELF
-,TRBJ2-3,16,TRBV4-1,ASSQVGTSGGAGDTQY
-,TRBJ2-2,13,TRBV19,ASSSGTETTGELF
-,TRBJ1-6,12,TRBV6-5,ASSGTGVSSPLH
-,TRBJ1-4,15,TRBV28,ASSLDLKDRTNEKLF
-,TRBJ1-6,11,TRBV6-1,ASSQDGGSPLH
-,TRBJ1-3,13,TRBV11-1,ASSLASGNGNTIY
-,TRBJ1-2,10,TRBV7-8,ASSPRDYGYT
-,TRBJ1-6,15,TRBV14,ASSQDIRGSYNSPLH
-,TRBJ1-4,12,TRBV4-1,ASSQPGQDEKLF
-,TRBJ1-1,10,TRBV2,ASSAWGAEAF
-,TRBJ1-2,12,TRBV5-1,ASSPGQEDYGYT
-,TRBJ2-4,14,TRBV6-6,ASSYRSGDVLNIQY
once,TRBJ2-7,12,TRBV4-2,ASSQDPTGYEQY
-,TRBJ2-2,11,TRBV11-3,ASSHTLTGELF
once,TRBJ2-7,12,TRBV5-1,ASRTAGSSYEQY
-,TRBJ2-6,15,TRBV11-1,ASSPGQGNSGANVLT
-,TRBJ2-2,17,TRBV13,ASSSIGTSGGANTGELF
few,TRBJ1-2,11,TRBV15,ATRDTTNYGYT
-,TRBJ1-2,9,TRBV6-1,ASSGQNGYT
-,TRBJ1-2,12,TRBV15,ATSREGQWGGYT
-,TRBJ1-6,12,TRBV18,ASSPSGTGSPLH
-,TRBJ2-2,17,TRBV9,ASSVVGTSGPVNTGELF
many,TRBJ1-5,14,TRBV15,ATSRDRGGYNQPQH
-,TRBJ1-5,10,TRBV2,ASSDSYQPQH
-,TRBJ1-4,14,TRBV7-8,ASSPTGAVTNEKLF
-,TRBJ1-2,11,TRBV6-5,ASSYRQGYGYT
-,TRBJ1-3,13,TRBV27,ASTLTPRRGNTIY
-,TRBJ2-2,12,TRBV4-3,ASSQGAGIGGLF
-,TRBJ1-2,13,TRBV9,ASSPRDRANYGYT
-,TRBJ1-4,12,TRBV6-6,ASSPDRANEKLF